These T cell receptor beta chains were read from a single sample in a study of molecular identifiers for immune sequencing clone quantification. TCRdb itself ran the PCR reads through MiXCR, one entry per CDR3 protein. The profile shows about half a million distinct CDR3 sequences, about a quarter of them singletons. Sequencing input: naive CD8+ T cells from blood, with Jurkat cell RNA spiked in. These receptors came from a human donor in good health. Some libraries in this study had Jurkat cell RNA spiked in. CDR3s include the opening cysteine and the closing phenylalanine or tryptophan. The order of the fields is J gene, D gene, clone size, V gene, CDR3 DNA, CDR3 protein. The D gene is left open where the match is weak. Only some rows state a clone size, as once, few, many or a class for expanded clones.

>TRBJ2-3|.|.|TRBV7-9
TGTGCCAGCGGCCGAGCCTTCGGGGGGCTAGCAGATACGCAGTATTTT
CASGRAFGGLADTQYF
>TRBJ1-1|.|.|TRBV6-2/TRBV6-3
TGTGCCAGCAGGGGGGAAGGCAAAACTGAAGCTTTCTTT
CASRGEGKTEAFF
>TRBJ2-5|.|few|TRBV6-2/TRBV6-3
TGTGCCAGCAGGCCCTCCTCCGGGACACAAGAGACCCAGTACTTC
CASRPSSGTQETQYF
>TRBJ2-7|.|few|TRBV6-2/TRBV6-3
TGTGCCAGCAGTTACTCCCGGGACACCTCCTACGAGCAGTACTTC
CASSYSRDTSYEQYF
>TRBJ2-1|TRBD2|.|TRBV5-1
TGCGCCAGCAGCTGGGCGGGGGGGGCAGGTGAGCAGTTCTTC
CASSWAGGAGEQFF
>TRBJ2-3|.|many|TRBV25-1
TGTGCCAGCAGTGAATTGGTGGGAGCTGGGACAGATACGCAGTATTTT
CASSELVGAGTDTQYF
>TRBJ2-7|.|.|TRBV19
TGTGCCAGTGGACCAGGGGATTACGAGCAGTACTTC
CASGPGDYEQYF
>TRBJ2-6|.|.|TRBV3-1
TGTGCCAGCAGCCAAGGGGGCCGGACTTACTTCTCGGACGTCCTGACTTTC
CASSQGGRTYFSDVLTF
>TRBJ2-7|.|.|TRBV19
TGTGCCAGTACGGAGGGGGGGCCAGCCTACGAGCAGTACTTC
CASTEGGPAYEQYF
>TRBJ1-1|.|many|TRBV2
TGTGCCAGCAGTGAATTGACAGAGAACACTGAAGCTTTCTTT
CASSELTENTEAFF
>TRBJ1-1|.|few|TRBV19
TGTGCCAGTAGGATCGGATTAAACGCTGAAGCTTTCTTT
CASRIGLNAEAFF
>TRBJ2-1|TRBD2|few|TRBV4-3
TGCGCCAGCAGCCACGGACTAGGGAATGAGCAGTTCTTC
CASSHGLGNEQFF
>TRBJ1-4|TRBD1|.|TRBV4-1
TGCGCCAGCAGCCAAGATCGACAGGGTGGAACTAATGAAAAACTGTTTTTT
CASSQDRQGGTNEKLFF
>TRBJ1-1|.|.|TRBV2
TGTGCCAGCAGTTCGGGACAAATGAACACTGAAGCTTTCTTT
CASSSGQMNTEAFF
>TRBJ2-2|TRBD2|few|TRBV29-1
TGCAGCGTTGAAGTCGTAGCGGGGGGCTACAGCACCGGGGAGCTGTTTTTT
CSVEVVAGGYSTGELFF
>TRBJ2-3|.|many|TRBV29-1
TGCAGCCTTGGGGGGGGCGTAACTAGCACAGATACGCAGTATTTT
CSLGGGVTSTDTQYF
>TRBJ2-7|TRBD1|.|TRBV2
TGTGCCAGCAGTGCTCCCGGACAGGGGGATCCCTACGAGCAGTACTTC
CASSAPGQGDPYEQYF
>TRBJ2-7|TRBD2|.|TRBV6-6
TGTGCCAGCAGTTACTCAGGCGCGGGAGGCGACGAGCAGTACTTC
CASSYSGAGGDEQYF
>TRBJ1-1|TRBD1|few|TRBV4-3
TGCGCCAGCAGCCAAATAACAGGGGTGGACACTGAAGCTTTCTTT
CASSQITGVDTEAFF
>TRBJ1-1|.|many|TRBV4-3
TGCGCCAGCAGCCAAACCTCATTTCCAGACACTGAAGCTTTCTTT
CASSQTSFPDTEAFF
>TRBJ2-3|TRBD1|many|TRBV4-1
TGCGCCAGCAGCCAAGATGGGGGACAGGCGATATTCACAGATACGCAGTATTTT
CASSQDGGQAIFTDTQYF
>TRBJ1-3|.|few|TRBV28
TGTGCCAGCAGTTTGCTCCATTCGACTGCAGGAAACACCATATATTTT
CASSLLHSTAGNTIYF
>TRBJ2-7|TRBD2|few|TRBV28
TGTGCCAGCAGTTTTAGCGGGAGTGTTTTTCGCTACGAGCAGTACTTC
CASSFSGSVFRYEQYF
>TRBJ1-1|.|many|TRBV4-1
TGCGCCAGCAGCCAAGGATTGGGAATAAACACTGAAGCTTTCTTT
CASSQGLGINTEAFF
>TRBJ1-1|TRBD1|many|TRBV6-6
TGTGCCAGCAGTTACTCTTTACAGGGGGAAACTAGCACTGAAGCTTTCTTT
CASSYSLQGETSTEAFF
>TRBJ1-2|.|many|TRBV5-1
TGCGCCAGCAGCTTTACGGGCGACTACACCTTC
CASSFTGDYTF
>TRBJ2-2|.|few|TRBV2
TGTGCCAGCAGTGACAGGGGACCCGGGGAGCTGTTTTTT
CASSDRGPGELFF
>TRBJ2-3|TRBD2|.|TRBV20-1
TGCAGTGCTAGAGATCCTGGCGGGGGGGCTAGAGTAACAGATACGCAGTATTTT
CSARDPGGGARVTDTQYF
>TRBJ1-1|.|few|TRBV11-2
TGTGCCAGCAGCGAAGCGGCGGGTCCTGAAGCTTTCTTT
CASSEAAGPEAFF
>TRBJ1-1|.|many|TRBV4-3
TGCGCCAGCAGCTCCAAGATAGCCACTGAAGCTTTCTTT
CASSSKIATEAFF
>TRBJ2-6|.|.|TRBV12-3/TRBV12-4
TGTGCCAGCAGTTTCTTATCTCTTGCAGCCCCCTCTGGGGCCAACGTCCTGACTTTC
CASSFLSLAAPSGANVLTF
>TRBJ1-1|.|.|TRBV28
TGTGCCAGCGGTACCCCGACAGGTCAGGACACTGAAGCTTTCTTT
CASGTPTGQDTEAFF
>TRBJ2-2|.|many|TRBV6-5
TGTGCCAGCAGCCCCTCCTCTATGGAGAACACCGGGGAGCTGTTTTTT
CASSPSSMENTGELFF
>TRBJ2-7|TRBD1|.|TRBV6-2/TRBV6-3
TGTGCCAGCAGTTACCCAGGACAGGGGCACTACGAGCAGTACTTC
CASSYPGQGHYEQYF
>TRBJ2-5|.|few|TRBV21-1
TGTGCCAGCAGCAAAGCTTGGACTAGCGGGAGCCAAGAGACCCAGTACTTC
CASSKAWTSGSQETQYF
>TRBJ2-5|TRBD2|many|TRBV5-1
TGCGCCAGCAGCTTGGTAGCGGGGGGCCAAGAGACCCAGTACTTC
CASSLVAGGQETQYF
>TRBJ2-6|TRBD1|.|TRBV2
TGTGCCAGCAGCGGGACAGGGTTTGGGGCCAACGTCCTGACTTTC
CASSGTGFGANVLTF
>TRBJ2-2|TRBD2|.|TRBV7-9
TGTGCCAGCAGCCGAACTAGCGGGGATAACACCGGGGAGCTGTTTTTT
CASSRTSGDNTGELFF
>TRBJ2-6|TRBD1|few|TRBV18
TGTGCCAGCTCACCCGTGGGACAGGGGCGTTTCTCTGGGGCCAACGTCCTGACTTTC
CASSPVGQGRFSGANVLTF
>TRBJ1-1|.|few|TRBV20-1
TGCAGTGCTAGAGAGGGACCGAGAGAGGAAGCTTTCTTT
CSAREGPREEAFF
>TRBJ2-3|TRBD2|few|TRBV6-4
TGTGCCAGCAGTGACTCTGCGGGAGCCACAGATACGCAGTATTTT
CASSDSAGATDTQYF
>TRBJ2-4|.|.|TRBV11-2
TGTGCCAGCAGCTCGGACCCTCATGGCCAAAACATTCAGTACTTC
CASSSDPHGQNIQYF
>TRBJ2-7|TRBD1|once|TRBV27
TGTGCCAGCAGGCCTGGACAGGGATCCGACGAGCAGTACTTC
CASRPGQGSDEQYF
>TRBJ2-7|.|few|TRBV30
TGTGCCTGGAGTGTATCAGATTTCTACGAGCAGTACTTC
CAWSVSDFYEQYF
>TRBJ2-7|.|once|TRBV7-9
TGTGCCAGCAGCTTCGCAGGAGGCTACGAGGAGTACTTC
CASSFAGGYEEYF
>TRBJ2-3|TRBD2|once|TRBV7-9
TGTGCCAGCAGCTTAGTTAGCGGGAGCTTAGATACGCAGTATTTT
CASSLVSGSLDTQYF
>TRBJ2-7|TRBD1|.|TRBV20-1
TGCAGTGCTAGGGACGGACAGGGGTTCTCCTACGAGCAGTACTTC
CSARDGQGFSYEQYF
>TRBJ2-7|TRBD2|.|TRBV28
TGTGCCAGCGGTACGGAACTCCCGACTAGCAGATCCTCCTACGAGCAGTACTTC
CASGTELPTSRSSYEQYF
>TRBJ1-1|.|once|TRBV2
TGTGCCAGCCCGAAAGGGGGGGAGGCTGGAGCTTTCTTT
CASPKGGEAGAFF